The 2 T cell receptor beta chains presented below share a single source sample, sequenced in a study of blood T cell repertoires in COVID-19. Here immunoSEQ multiplex PCR was the method, and the copy in TCRdb shows in-frame clones only, minus some. The table lists more than 100,000 clones, 85% to 90% of them singletons. Source material: peripheral blood. Receptors originate from a woman in her sixties or seventies with acute or convalescent COVID-19.

CDR3 protein: CASTDGNYGYTF. CDR3 bases: TGTGCCAGCACGGACGGGAACTATGGCTACACCTTC. This chain connects TRBV7-9 to TRBJ1-2, with unresolved D. Germline assignment: CDR1 SEHNR and CDR2 FQNEAQ (reference sequence). Trimming took off 7 bases at V and 2 bases at J, with 8 bases between the two ends. The CDR3 loop spans 12 amino acids. Full variable domain (remainder filled in from reference TRBV7-9 and TRBJ1-2): DTGVSQNPRHKITKRGQNVTFRCDPISEHNRLYWYRQTLGQGPEFLTYFQNEAQLEKSRLLSDRFSAERPKGSFSTLEIQRTEQGDSAMYLCASTDGNYGYTFGSGTRLTVV.

The chain carries TRBV30 and TRBJ2-5, with 8 bases that match TRBD2. V lost 4 bases, J lost 5 bases, and 15 bases stayed unmatched. In germline, CDR1 is GTSNPN, CDR2 SVGIG (reference sequence). This CDR3 is built from 16 residues. As DNA, the CDR3 is TGTGCCTGGACCCCGATTGGGGGGCGCGGGGGGGAGACCCAGTACTTC. Translated, it gives CAWTPIGGRGGETQYF.